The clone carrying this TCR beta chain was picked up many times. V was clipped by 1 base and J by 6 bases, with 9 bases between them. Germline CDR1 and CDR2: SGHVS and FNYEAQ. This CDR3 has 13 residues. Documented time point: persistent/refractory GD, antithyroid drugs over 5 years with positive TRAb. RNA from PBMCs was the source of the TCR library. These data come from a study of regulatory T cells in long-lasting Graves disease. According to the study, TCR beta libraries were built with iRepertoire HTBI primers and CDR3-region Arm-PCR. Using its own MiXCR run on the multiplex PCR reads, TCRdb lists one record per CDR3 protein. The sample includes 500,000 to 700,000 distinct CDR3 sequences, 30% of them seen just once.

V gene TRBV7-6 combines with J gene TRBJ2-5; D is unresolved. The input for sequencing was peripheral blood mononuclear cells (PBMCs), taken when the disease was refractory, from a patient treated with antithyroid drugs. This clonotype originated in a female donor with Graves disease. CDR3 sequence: CASSLDSTKTQYF. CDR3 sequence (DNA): TGTGCCAGCAGCTTAGATAGCACAAAGACCCAGTACTTC.